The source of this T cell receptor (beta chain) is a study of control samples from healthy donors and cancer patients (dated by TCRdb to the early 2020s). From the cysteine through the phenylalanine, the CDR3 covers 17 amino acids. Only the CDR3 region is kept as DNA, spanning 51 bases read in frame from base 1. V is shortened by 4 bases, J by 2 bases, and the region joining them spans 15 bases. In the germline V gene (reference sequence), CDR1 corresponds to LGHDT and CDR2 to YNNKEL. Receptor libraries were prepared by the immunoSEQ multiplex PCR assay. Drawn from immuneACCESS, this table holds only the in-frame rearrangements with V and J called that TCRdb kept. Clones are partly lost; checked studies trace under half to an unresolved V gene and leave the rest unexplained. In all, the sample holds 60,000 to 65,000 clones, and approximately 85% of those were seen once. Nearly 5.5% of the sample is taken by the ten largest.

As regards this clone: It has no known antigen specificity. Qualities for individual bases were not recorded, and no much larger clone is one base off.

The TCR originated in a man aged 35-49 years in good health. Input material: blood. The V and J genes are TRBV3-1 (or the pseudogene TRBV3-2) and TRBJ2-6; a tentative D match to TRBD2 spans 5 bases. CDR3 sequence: CASSPSEGITGANVLTF. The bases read TGTGCCAGCAGCCCCTCAGAGGGAATAACTGGGGCCAACGTCCTGACTTTC.